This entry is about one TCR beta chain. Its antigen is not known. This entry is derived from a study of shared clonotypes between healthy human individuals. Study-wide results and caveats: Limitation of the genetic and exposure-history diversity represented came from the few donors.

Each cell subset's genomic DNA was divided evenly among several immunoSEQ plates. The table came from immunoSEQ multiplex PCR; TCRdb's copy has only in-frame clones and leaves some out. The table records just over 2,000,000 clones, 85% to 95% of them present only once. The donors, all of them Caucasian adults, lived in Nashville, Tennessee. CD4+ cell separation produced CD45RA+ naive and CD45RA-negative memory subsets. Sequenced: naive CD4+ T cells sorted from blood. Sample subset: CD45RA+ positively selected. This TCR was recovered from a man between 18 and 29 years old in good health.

CDR3 sequence (DNA): TGTGCCACCAGCAGATCGAGGGGGGAGTCCTATAATTCACCCCTCCACTTT. It codes for CATSRSRGESYNSPLHF. V gene TRBV15 combines with J gene TRBJ1-6; maybe TRBD1 (6 bases). The CDR3 extends over 17 amino acids. V dropped 2 bases and J dropped 1 base, with 12 bases sitting between them. The germline V gene encodes CDR1 LNHNV and CDR2 YYDKDF (reference sequence).